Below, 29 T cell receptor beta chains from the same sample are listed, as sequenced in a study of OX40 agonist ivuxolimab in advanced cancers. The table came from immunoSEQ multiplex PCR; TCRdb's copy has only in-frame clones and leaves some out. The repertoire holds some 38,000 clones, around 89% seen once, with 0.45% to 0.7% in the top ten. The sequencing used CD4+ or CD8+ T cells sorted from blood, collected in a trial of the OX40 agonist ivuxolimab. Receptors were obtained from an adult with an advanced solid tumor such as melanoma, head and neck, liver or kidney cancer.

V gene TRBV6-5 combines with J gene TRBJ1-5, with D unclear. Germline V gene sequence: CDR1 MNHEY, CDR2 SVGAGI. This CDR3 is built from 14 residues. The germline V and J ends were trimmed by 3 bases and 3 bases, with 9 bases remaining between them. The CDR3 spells CASSYVGDNQPQHF. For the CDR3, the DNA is TGTGCCAGCAGTTATGTGGGAGACAATCAGCCCCAGCATTTT.

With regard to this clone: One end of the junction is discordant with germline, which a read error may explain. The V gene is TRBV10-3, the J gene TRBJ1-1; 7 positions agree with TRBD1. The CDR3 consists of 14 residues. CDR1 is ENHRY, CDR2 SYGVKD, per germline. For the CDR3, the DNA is TGTGCCATCTGTGAGACAGGGATGAACACTGAAGCTTTCTTT. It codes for CAICETGMNTEAFF.

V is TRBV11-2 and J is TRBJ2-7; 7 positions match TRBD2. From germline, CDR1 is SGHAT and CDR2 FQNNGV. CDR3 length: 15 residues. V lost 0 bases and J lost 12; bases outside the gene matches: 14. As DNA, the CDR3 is TGTGCCAGCAGCTTAGATGGAAGTGGGGGGGTTGGTAGGTACTTC. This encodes CASSLDGSGGVGRYF.

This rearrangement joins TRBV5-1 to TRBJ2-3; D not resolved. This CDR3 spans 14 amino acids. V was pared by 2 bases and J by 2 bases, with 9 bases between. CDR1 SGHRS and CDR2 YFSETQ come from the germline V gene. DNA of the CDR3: TGCGCCAGCAGCTTCGGTGGCCACACAGATACGCAGTATTTT. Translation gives CASSFGGHTDTQYF.

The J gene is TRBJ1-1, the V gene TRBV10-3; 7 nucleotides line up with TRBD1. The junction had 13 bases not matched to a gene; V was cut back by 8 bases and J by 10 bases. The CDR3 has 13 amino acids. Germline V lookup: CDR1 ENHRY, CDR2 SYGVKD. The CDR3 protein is CAIQTGILEGAFF. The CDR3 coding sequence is TGTGCCATCCAGACAGGGATCTTGGAAGGAGCTTTCTTT.

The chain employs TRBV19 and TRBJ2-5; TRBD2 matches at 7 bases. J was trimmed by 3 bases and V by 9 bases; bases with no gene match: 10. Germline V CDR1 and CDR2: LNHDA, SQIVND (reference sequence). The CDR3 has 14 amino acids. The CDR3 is CASTHGEGKETQYF. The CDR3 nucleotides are TGTGCCAGCACCCATGGGGAGGGAAAAGAGACCCAGTACTTC.

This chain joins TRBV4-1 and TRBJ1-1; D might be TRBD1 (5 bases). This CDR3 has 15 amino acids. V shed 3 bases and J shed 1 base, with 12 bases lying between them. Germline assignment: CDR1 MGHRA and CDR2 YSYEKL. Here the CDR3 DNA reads TGCGCCAGCAGCCAGGACCGACAGCCGAACACTGAAGCTTTCTTT. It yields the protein CASSQDRQPNTEAFF.

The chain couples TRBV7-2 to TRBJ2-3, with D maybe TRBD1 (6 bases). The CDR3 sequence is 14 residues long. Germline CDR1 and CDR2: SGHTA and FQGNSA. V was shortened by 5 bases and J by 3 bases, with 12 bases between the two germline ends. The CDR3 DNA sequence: TGTGCCAGCAGCCCACAGCAGGGGACAGATACGCAGTATTTT. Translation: CASSPQQGTDTQYF. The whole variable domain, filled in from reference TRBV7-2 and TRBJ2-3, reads GAGVSQSPSNKVTEKGKDVELRCDPISGHTALYWYRQSLGQGLEFLIYFQGNSAPDKSGLPSDRFSAERTGGSVSTLTIQRTQQEDSAVYLCASSPQQGTDTQYFGPGTRLTVL.

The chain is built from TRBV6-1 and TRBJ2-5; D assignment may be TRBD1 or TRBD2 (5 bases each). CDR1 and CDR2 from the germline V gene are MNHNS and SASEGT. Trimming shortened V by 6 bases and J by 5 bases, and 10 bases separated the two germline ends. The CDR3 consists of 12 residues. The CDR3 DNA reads TGTGCCAGCAGGTGGGGGTCCGAGACCCAGTACTTC. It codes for CASRWGSETQYF.

The CDR3 sequence: CASSVGGGINPSTDTQYF. CDR3 sequence (DNA): TGTGCCAGCAGCGTAGGTGGGGGTATAAACCCTAGCACAGATACGCAGTATTTT. This rearrangement joins TRBV9 to TRBJ2-3; D might be TRBD1 or TRBD2, each matching 5 bases. V was trimmed by 0 bases and J by 0 bases, leaving 17 bases between them. The CDR3 spans 18 residues. Germline V gene sequence: CDR1 SGDLS, CDR2 YYNGEE.

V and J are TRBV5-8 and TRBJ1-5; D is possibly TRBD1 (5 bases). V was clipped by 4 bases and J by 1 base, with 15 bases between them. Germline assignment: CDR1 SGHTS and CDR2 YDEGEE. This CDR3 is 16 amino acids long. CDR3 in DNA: TGTGCCAGCAGCCCTGGACAAGGTCTAAGCAATCAGCCCCAGCATTTT. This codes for CASSPGQGLSNQPQHF.

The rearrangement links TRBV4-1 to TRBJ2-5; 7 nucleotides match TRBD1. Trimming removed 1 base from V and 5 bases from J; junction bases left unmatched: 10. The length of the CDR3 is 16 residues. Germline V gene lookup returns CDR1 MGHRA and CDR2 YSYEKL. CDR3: CASSQAPAQGKETQYF. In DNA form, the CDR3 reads TGCGCCAGCAGCCAAGCTCCAGCACAGGGGAAGGAGACCCAGTACTTC.

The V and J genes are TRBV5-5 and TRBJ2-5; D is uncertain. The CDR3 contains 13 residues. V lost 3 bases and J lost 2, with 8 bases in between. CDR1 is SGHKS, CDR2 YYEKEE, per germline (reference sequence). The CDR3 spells CASSSTAQETQYF. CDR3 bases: TGTGCCAGCAGCTCCACGGCACAAGAGACCCAGTACTTC.

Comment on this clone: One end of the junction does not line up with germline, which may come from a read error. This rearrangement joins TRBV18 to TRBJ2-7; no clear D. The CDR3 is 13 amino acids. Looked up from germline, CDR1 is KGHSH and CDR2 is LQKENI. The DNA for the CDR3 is TGTGCCAGCTCGAGGACCGATTCCTCCGAGCAGTACTTC. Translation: CASSRTDSSEQYF.

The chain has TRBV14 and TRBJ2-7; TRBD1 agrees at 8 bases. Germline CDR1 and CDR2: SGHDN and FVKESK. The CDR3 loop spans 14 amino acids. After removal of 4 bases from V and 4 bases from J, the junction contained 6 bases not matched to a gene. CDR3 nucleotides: TGTGCCAGCAGCCGGGGAACAGGGGGGTACGAGCAGTACTTC. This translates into CASSRGTGGYEQYF.

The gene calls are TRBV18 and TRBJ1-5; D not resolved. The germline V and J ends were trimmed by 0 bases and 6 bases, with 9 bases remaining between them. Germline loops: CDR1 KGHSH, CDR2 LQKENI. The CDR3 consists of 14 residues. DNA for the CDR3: TGTGCCAGCTCACCACCGTTTCAAGGTCAGCCCCAGCATTTT. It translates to CASSPPFQGQPQHF.

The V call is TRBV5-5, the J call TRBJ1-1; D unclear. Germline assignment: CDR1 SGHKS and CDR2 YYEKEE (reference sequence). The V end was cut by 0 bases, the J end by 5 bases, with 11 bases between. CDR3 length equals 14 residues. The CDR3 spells CASSLVSVRTEAFF. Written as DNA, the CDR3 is TGTGCCAGCAGCTTGGTCAGCGTGAGGACTGAAGCTTTCTTT.

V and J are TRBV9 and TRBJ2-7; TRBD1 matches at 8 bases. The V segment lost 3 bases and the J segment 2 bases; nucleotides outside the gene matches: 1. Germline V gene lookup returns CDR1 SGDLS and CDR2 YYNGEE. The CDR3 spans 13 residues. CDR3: CASSGTGTYEQYF. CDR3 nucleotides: TGTGCCAGCAGCGGGACAGGGACCTACGAGCAGTACTTC.

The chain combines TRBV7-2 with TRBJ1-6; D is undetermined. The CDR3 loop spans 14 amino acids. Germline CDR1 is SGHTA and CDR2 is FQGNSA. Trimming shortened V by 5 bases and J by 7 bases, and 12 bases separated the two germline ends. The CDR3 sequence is CASSTNQANSPLHF. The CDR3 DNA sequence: TGTGCCAGCAGCACAAACCAGGCAAATTCACCCCTCCACTTT.

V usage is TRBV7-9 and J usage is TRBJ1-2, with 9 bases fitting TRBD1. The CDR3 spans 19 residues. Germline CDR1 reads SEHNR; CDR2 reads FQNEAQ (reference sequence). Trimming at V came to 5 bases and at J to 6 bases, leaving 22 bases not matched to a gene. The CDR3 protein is CASSPTLHRRDRVRDGYTF. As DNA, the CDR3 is TGTGCCAGCAGCCCAACGCTACACCGCCGGGACAGGGTTCGAGATGGCTACACCTTC.

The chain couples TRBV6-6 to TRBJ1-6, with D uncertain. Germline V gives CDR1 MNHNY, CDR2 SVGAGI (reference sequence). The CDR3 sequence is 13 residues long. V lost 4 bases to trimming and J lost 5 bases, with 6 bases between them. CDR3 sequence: CASSFGDNSPLHF. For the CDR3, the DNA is TGTGCCAGCAGTTTCGGGGATAATTCACCCCTCCACTTT.

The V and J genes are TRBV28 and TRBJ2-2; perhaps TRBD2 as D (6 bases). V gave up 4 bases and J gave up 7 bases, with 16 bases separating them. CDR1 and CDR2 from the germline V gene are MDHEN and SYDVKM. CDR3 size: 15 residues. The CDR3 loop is CASSSPGGVGGELFF. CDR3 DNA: TGTGCCAGCAGTTCCCCCGGGGGAGTCGGCGGGGAGCTGTTTTTT.

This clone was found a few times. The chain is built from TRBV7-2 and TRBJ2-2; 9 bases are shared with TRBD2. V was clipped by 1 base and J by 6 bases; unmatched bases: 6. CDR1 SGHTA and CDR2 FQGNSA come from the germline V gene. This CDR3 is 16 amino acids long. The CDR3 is CASSLGRGGAPGELFF. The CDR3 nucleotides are TGTGCCAGCAGCTTAGGCCGCGGGGGGGCCCCCGGGGAGCTGTTTTTT. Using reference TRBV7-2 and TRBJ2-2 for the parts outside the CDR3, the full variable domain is GAGVSQSPSNKVTEKGKDVELRCDPISGHTALYWYRQSLGQGLEFLIYFQGNSAPDKSGLPSDRFSAERTGGSVSTLTIQRTQQEDSAVYLCASSLGRGGAPGELFFGEGSRLTVL.

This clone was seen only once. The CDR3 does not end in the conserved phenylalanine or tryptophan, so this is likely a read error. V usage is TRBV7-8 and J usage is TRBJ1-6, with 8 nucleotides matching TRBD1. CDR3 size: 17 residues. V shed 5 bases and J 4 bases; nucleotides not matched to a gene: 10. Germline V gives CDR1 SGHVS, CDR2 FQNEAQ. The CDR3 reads CASSARTGIFYNSPLHL. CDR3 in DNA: TGTGCCAGCAGCGCGAGGACAGGGATATTTTATAATTCACCCCTCCACCTT.

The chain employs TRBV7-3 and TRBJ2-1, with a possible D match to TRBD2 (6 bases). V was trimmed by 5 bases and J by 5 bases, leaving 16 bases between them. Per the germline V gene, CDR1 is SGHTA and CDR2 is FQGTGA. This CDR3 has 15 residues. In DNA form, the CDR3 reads TGTGCCAGCAGCCGCCCCGGGACTGCAGACAATGAGCAGTTCTTC. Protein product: CASSRPGTADNEQFF.

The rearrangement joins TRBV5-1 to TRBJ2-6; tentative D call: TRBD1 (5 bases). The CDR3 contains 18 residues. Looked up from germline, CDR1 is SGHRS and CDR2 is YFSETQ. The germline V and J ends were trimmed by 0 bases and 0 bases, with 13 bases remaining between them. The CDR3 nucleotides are TGCGCCAGCAGCTTGGACAGTTGGACAAGCTCTGGGGCCAACGTCCTGACTTTC. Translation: CASSLDSWTSSGANVLTF.

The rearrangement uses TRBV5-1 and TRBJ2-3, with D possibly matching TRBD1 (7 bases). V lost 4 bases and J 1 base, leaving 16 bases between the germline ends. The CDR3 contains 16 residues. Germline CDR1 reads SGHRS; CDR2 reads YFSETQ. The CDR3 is CASSTHRGGGTDTQYF. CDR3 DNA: TGCGCCAGCAGCACACACAGGGGAGGAGGCACAGATACGCAGTATTTT.

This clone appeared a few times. The CDR3 nucleotides are TGTGCCACCTCTTTCGAGGGCGGTAACACTGAAGCTTTCTTT. It specifies CATSFEGGNTEAFF. The chain uses TRBV10-3 and TRBJ1-1; D gene ambiguous. Germline loops: CDR1 ENHRY, CDR2 SYGVKD. The CDR3 extends over 14 amino acids. Trimming removed 10 bases at V and 2 bases at J, with 17 bases between.

The CDR3, as DNA: TGTGCCATCAGTGAACCGGACCTCTCTGGAAACACCATATATTTT. Translated, it gives CAISEPDLSGNTIYF. This rearrangement joins TRBV10-3 to TRBJ1-3; D remains unclear. V was cut by 3 bases and J by 0 bases, with 9 bases left in between. Germline values: CDR1 ENHRY, CDR2 SYGVKD. This CDR3 has 15 amino acids.